These 11 T cell receptor beta chains originate from one sample sequenced in a study of blood T cells in healthy people across ages. Primed by a sample-barcoded 5' primer and a J-beta primer mix, a second PCR proceeded for 7 to 11 cycles. MiXCR was run by TCRdb on the 5' RACE reads, yielding one entry per CDR3 protein. The table has 1.6 million or so distinct CDR3 sequences, approximately 32% seen once. The sequencing input was blood. All receptors come from a woman aged 25 to 39 in good health.

This clonotype was found many times. V is TRBV20-1 and J is TRBJ2-3; 9 bases align to TRBD2. The V gene's germline CDR1 is DFQATT and CDR2 SNEGSKA (reference sequence). Trimming at V came to 1 base and at J to 4 bases, leaving 6 bases not matched to a gene. CDR3 length: 15 residues. In DNA form, the CDR3 reads TGCAGTGCTAGAGGTGGTCTAGCGGGGCCAGATACGCAGTATTTT. The encoded protein is CSARGGLAGPDTQYF.

This clonotype has more than one count but fewer than ten. The V call is TRBV6-2 or TRBV6-3, the J call TRBJ2-5; D not resolved. The better agreement between TRBJ2-7 and the DNA end casts doubt on the J call. CDR1 MNHEY and CDR2 SVGEGT come from the germline V gene. The CDR3 length is 12 residues. Written as DNA, the CDR3 is TGTGCCAGCAGTTATCCGGGCGGCGAGCAGTACTTC. It codes for CASSYPGGEQYF.

V is TRBV29-1 and J is TRBJ1-4, with a tentative D call TRBD1 (5 bases). From germline, CDR1 is SQVTM and CDR2 ANQGSEA. With 0 bases removed from V and 5 bases from J, the gap between germline ends came to 25 bases. This CDR3 has 19 residues. The CDR3 protein is CSVEEVGGGDLAANEKLFF. The CDR3 coding sequence is TGCAGCGTTGAAGAAGTCGGCGGGGGTGATCTTGCCGCAAATGAAAAACTGTTTTTT.

This clonotype was observed many times. The chain couples TRBV20-1 to TRBJ2-1; a weak D match, TRBD1 (6 bases). The germline CDR1 and CDR2 sequences are DFQATT and SNEGSKA (reference sequence). CDR3 length equals 13 residues. V was trimmed by 6 bases and J by 5 bases, leaving 14 bases between them. In DNA, the CDR3 is TGCAGTGCCACCGGGACAAGCAACAATGAGCAGTTCTTC. Amino acid sequence: CSATGTSNNEQFF.

This clonotype has a handful of counts. V usage is TRBV7-8 and J usage is TRBJ2-1, with TRBD2 identical over 11 bases. From germline, CDR1 is SGHVS and CDR2 FQNEAQ. The CDR3 length is 15 residues. V lost 7 bases and J lost 6; bases outside the gene matches: 8. The CDR3 sequence is CASIPGLAGPNEQFF. The CDR3 DNA reads as TGTGCCAGCATCCCCGGACTAGCGGGTCCCAATGAGCAGTTCTTC.

The CDR3 DNA follows: TGTGCCAGCAGCGTGGATTCACTAGCGAAGGCCTACAATGAGCAGTTCTTC. Amino acid sequence: CASSVDSLAKAYNEQFF. The genes are TRBV9 and TRBJ2-1; TRBD2 matches 7 bases. The CDR3 extends over 17 amino acids. Trimming removed 2 bases from V and 2 bases from J; junction bases left unmatched: 10. From germline, CDR1 is SGDLS and CDR2 YYNGEE.

This clonotype appeared a single time. This chain joins TRBV14 and TRBJ1-2; 9 positions agree with TRBD1. The CDR3 length is 16 residues. CDR1 SGHDN and CDR2 FVKESK come from the germline V gene. Trimming at V came to 4 bases and at J to 4 bases, leaving 10 bases not matched to a gene. The DNA of the CDR3 is TGTGCCAGCAGCCGAAGGACAGGGGCGACCGTCTATGGCTACACCTTC. Its protein product is CASSRRTGATVYGYTF.

This clonotype was detected many times. This chain joins TRBV5-5 and TRBJ1-1; D remains unclear. V shed 2 bases and J shed 1 base, with 9 bases lying between them. Germline CDR1 reads SGHKS; CDR2 reads YYEKEE (reference sequence). The CDR3 is made up of 14 amino acids. Here the CDR3 reads CASSLGRGNTEAFF. The DNA for the CDR3 is TGTGCCAGCAGCTTAGGCCGGGGGAACACTGAAGCTTTCTTT.

This clonotype was observed a few times. The V and J genes are TRBV5-1 and TRBJ2-7; a weak D match, TRBD2 (7 bases). The CDR3 runs to 17 residues. The V end was cut by 0 bases, the J end by 2 bases, with 18 bases between. Germline values: CDR1 SGHRS, CDR2 YFSETQ. CDR3 amino acids: CASSLGEGGPAPYEQYF. CDR3 DNA sequence: TGCGCCAGCAGCTTGGGTGAGGGGGGGCCTGCCCCCTACGAGCAGTACTTC.

A word on this clonotype: A much larger clone differs by one base, so this may be a read error. The chain links TRBV20-1 to TRBJ1-2, with D possibly matching TRBD1 (6 bases). CDR1 and CDR2 (germline): DFQATT, SNEGSKA (reference sequence). The CDR3 sequence is 15 residues long. Trimming removed 8 bases from V and 7 bases from J, with 26 bases in between. CDR3 amino acids: CSTPRDGGRGSGYTF. The DNA for the CDR3 is TGCAGTACTCCCAGAGATGGGGGGCGAGGATCTGGCTACACCTTC.

The rearrangement uses TRBV29-1 and TRBJ1-2; tentatively, D is TRBD1 (6 bases). Between the trimmed V and J ends, which lost 0 bases and 8 bases, there was a span of 13 bases. There are 13 residues in the CDR3. Germline lookup yields CDR1 SQVTM and CDR2 ANQGSEA. CDR3: CSVEERTVGGYTF. The CDR3 DNA reads as TGCAGCGTTGAAGAACGGACAGTCGGCGGCTACACCTTC.